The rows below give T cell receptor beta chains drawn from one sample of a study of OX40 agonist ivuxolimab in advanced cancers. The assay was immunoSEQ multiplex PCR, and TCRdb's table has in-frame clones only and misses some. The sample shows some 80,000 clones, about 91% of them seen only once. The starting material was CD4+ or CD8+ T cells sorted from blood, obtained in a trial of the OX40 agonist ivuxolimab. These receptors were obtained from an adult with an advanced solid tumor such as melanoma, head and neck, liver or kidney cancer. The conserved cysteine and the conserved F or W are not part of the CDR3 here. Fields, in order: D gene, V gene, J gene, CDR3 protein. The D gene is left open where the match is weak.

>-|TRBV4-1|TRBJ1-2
ASSQVGGRGYT
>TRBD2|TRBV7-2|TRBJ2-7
ASSWGTSGEQY
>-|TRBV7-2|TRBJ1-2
ASSLGGIYGYT
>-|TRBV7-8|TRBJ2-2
ASSSRVNTGELF
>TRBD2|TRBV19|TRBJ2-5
ASSIWRGETQY
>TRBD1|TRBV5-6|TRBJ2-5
ASSGGQGGETQY
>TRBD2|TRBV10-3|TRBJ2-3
ATGLAGGSGTDTQY
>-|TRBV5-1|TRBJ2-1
ASSSKVSRDEQF
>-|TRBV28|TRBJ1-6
ASTLWTVSNSPLH
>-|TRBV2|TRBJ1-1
ASSVNPDTEAF
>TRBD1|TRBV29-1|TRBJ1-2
STPGQGIGYT
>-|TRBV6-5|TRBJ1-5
ASSYSGGSGQPQH
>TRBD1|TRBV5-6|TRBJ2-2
ASNPRTGGLGTGELF
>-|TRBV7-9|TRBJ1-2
ASSRTQTENYGYT
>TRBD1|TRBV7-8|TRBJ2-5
ASSPGRGQGDMETQY
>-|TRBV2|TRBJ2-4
ASSSQTGSAKNIQY
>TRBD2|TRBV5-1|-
ASGEGLYEQY
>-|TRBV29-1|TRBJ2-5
SVENGPQETQY
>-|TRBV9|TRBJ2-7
ASARGPLSYEQY
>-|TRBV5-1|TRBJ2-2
ASSPVVTSTGELF
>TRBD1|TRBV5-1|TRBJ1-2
ASSSRQGLIIYGYT
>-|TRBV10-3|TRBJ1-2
AISETDERGYT
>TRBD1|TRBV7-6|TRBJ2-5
ASSLGQGGLQETQY
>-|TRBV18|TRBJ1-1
ASSPRQGDTEAF
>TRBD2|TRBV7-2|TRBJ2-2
ASRRLAGGQGGELF
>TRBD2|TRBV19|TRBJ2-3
ASRTPLGRGGVVGDTQY
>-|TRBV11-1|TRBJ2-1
ASSLSVYNEQF
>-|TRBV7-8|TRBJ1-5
ASSASRGPNQPQH